What follows describes a single T cell receptor beta chain. This entry comes from a study of blood T cell repertoires in COVID-19. Study overall: The cDNA or gDNA used as material had been derived from T cells, B-cell-depleted T cells, or PBMCs.

Germline CDR1 reads MNHEY; CDR2 reads SMNVEV (reference sequence). V lost 3 bases and J 7 bases, leaving 12 bases between the germline ends. CDR3 length: 13 amino acids. The data were produced by immunoSEQ multiplex PCR, yet TCRdb's version contains in-frame clones alone and is incomplete. The sample yields about 170,000 clones, about 90% seen once. This clonotype was obtained from a woman in her forties or fifties who had recovered from COVID-19. This rearrangement joins TRBV27 to TRBJ1-1, with D unclear. Sequencing used PBMCs or T cells enriched from blood (not recorded which). The CDR3 DNA is TGTGCCAGCAGTTTTGGACCCCGGGGTGAAGCTTTCTTT. It encodes CASSFGPRGEAFF.